This TCR beta chain was sequenced in a study of blood T cell repertoires in COVID-19. Study summary: Spain, Italy and the United States supplied samples that represented acute and convalescent COVID-19. Sources were T cells, B-cell-depleted T cells, or PBMCs; the material itself was cDNA or gDNA.

Sequencing was performed with immunoSEQ multiplex PCR; in TCRdb, only in-frame clones are kept and a portion is missing. This repertoire shows some 270,000 clones, about 89% found once; its top ten account for about 1.8%. CDR1 is ENHRY and CDR2 is SYGVKD in the germline V gene. There are 15 residues in the CDR3. With 8 bases removed from V and 0 bases from J, the gap between germline ends came to 14 bases. The sequenced sample consisted of PBMCs or T cells enriched from blood (not recorded which). This receptor was taken from a woman aged 40 to 49 who had recovered from COVID-19. V and J are TRBV10-3 and TRBJ1-5; D might be TRBD1 (6 bases). The CDR3 loop is CAIGRGGDSNQPQHF. Written as DNA, the CDR3 is TGTGCCATCGGGAGGGGGGGCGATAGCAATCAGCCCCAGCATTTT.